The 3 T cell receptor beta chains presented below share a single source sample, sequenced in a study of blood T cell repertoires in COVID-19 (TCRdb year 2020). The library relied on the immunoSEQ multiplex PCR assay. TCRdb mirrors the immuneACCESS table, restricted to in-frame sequences. Some clones are absent from its copies; in checked studies, under half trace to an unresolved V gene, and the reason for the others is unknown. The sample records some 130,000 clones, roughly 90% of which are singletons. The top ten clonotypes cover 2% to 2.5% of the sample. The sample taken for sequencing was peripheral blood. The receptors derive from a man in his 70s with active COVID-19.

In its sample, this clone was seen once. The chain uses TRBV18 and TRBJ2-7; 12 bases are a match to TRBD1. The CDR3 has 15 amino acids. CDR1 and CDR2 (germline): KGHSH, LQKENI. Germline trimming cut 3 bases from V and 2 bases from J; bases unmatched to any gene: 2. The CDR3 spells CASSPGQGATYEQYF. The CDR3 DNA reads TGTGCCAGCTCACCGGGACAGGGGGCAACCTACGAGCAGTACTTC.

The chain recombines TRBV29-1 with TRBJ2-5, with D perhaps TRBD2 (6 bases). CDR1 is SQVTM and CDR2 is ANQGSEA in the germline V gene. The CDR3 is 13 residues long. Trimming took off 7 bases at V and 5 bases at J, with 17 bases between the two ends. The DNA for the CDR3 is TGCAGCGCCCGTTGGGGGAGCGGGGAGACCCAGTACTTC. Translating it yields CSARWGSGETQYF. Filled out from reference TRBV29-1 and TRBJ2-5, the complete variable domain reads SAVISQKPSRDICQRGTSLTIQCQVDSQVTMMFWYRQQPGQSLTLIATANQGSEATYESGFVIDKFPISRPNLTFSTLTVSNMSPEDSSIYLCSARWGSGETQYFGPGTRLLVL.

The rearrangement joins TRBV20-1 to TRBJ2-3, with TRBD2 matching over 10 bases. In germline, CDR1 is DFQATT, CDR2 SNEGSKA (reference sequence). This CDR3 spans 16 amino acids. The ends lost 3 bases at V and 5 bases at J; junction bases unmatched: 11. CDR3 bases: TGCAGTGCTAGTGCCCCCGGGACTAGCGAAAAAGATACGCAGTATTTT. This codes for CSASAPGTSEKDTQYF.